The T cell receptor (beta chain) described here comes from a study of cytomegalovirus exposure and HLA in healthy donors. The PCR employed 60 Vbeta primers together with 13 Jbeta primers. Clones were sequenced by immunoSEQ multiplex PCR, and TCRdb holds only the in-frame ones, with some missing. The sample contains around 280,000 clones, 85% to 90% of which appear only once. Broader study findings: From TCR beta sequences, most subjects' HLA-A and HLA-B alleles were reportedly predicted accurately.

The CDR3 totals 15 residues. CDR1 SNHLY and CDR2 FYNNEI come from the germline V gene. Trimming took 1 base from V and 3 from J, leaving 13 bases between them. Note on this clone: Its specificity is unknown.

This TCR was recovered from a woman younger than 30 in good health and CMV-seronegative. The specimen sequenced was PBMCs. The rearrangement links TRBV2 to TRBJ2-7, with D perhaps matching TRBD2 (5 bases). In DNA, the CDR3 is TGTGCCAGCAGTGAAGTAGGACTGCTATACTACGAGCAGTACTTC. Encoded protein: CASSEVGLLYYEQYF. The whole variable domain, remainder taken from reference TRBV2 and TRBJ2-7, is EPEVTQTPSHQVTQMGQEVILRCVPISNHLYFYWYRQILGQKVEFLVSFYNNEISEKSEIFDDQFSVERPDGSNFTLKIRSTKLEDSAMYFCASSEVGLLYYEQYFGPGTRLTVT.